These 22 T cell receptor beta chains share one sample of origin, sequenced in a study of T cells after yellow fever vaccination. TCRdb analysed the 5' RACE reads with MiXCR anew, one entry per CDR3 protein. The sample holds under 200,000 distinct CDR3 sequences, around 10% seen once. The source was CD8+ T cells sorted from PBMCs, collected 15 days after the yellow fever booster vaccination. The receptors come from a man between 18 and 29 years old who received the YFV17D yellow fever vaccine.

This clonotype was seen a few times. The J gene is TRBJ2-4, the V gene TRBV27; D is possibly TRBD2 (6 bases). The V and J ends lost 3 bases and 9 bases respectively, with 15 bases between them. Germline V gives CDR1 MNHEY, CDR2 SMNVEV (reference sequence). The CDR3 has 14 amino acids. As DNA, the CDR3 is TGTGCCAGCAGTTTCCGGCCCCACGGGAGCATTCAGTACTTC. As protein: CASSFRPHGSIQYF.

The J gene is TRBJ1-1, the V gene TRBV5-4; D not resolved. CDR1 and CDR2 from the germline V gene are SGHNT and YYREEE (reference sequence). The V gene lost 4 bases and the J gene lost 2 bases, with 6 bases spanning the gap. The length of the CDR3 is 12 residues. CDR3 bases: TGTGCCAGCAGCGAATTAAACACTGAAGCTTTCTTT. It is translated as CASSELNTEAFF. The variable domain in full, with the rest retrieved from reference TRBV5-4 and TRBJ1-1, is ETGVTQSPTHLIKTRGQQVTLRCSSQSGHNTVSWYQQALGQGPQFIFQYYREEENGRGNFPPRFSGLQFPNYSSELNVNALELDDSALYLCASSELNTEAFFGQGTRLTVV.

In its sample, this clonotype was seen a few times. The CDR3 here is CASSLAGGVYEQFF. Here the CDR3 DNA reads TGTGCCAGCAGTTTGGCGGGGGGCGTCTATGAGCAGTTCTTC. V gene TRBV12-3 or TRBV12-4 combines with J gene TRBJ2-1, with 8 bases aligning to TRBD2. The CDR3 extends over 14 amino acids. The ends lost 3 bases at V and 8 bases at J; junction bases unmatched: 6.

The CDR3 loop is CASSVDGTPGEKLFF. The DNA of the CDR3 is TGTGCCAGCAGCGTAGATGGGACACCAGGCGAAAAACTGTTTTTT. The chain employs TRBV9 and TRBJ1-4; the D gene is possibly TRBD1 (6 bases). Trimming shortened V by 0 bases and J by 8 bases, and 14 bases separated the two germline ends. Germline CDR1 SGDLS, CDR2 YYNGEE. The CDR3 consists of 15 residues.

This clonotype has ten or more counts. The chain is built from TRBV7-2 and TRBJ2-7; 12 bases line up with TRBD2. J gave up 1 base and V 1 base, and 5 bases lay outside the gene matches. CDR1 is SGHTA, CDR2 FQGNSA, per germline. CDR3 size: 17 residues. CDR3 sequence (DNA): TGTGCCAGCAGCTTAGTTCCGACTAGCGGGGGATCCTACGAGCAGTACTTC. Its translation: CASSLVPTSGGSYEQYF.

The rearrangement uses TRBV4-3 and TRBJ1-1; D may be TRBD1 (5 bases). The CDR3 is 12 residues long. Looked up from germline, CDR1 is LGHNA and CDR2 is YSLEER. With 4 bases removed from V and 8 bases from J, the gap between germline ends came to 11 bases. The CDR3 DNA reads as TGCGCCAGCAGCCCAGGGCAGCAAGAAGCTTTCTTT. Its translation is CASSPGQQEAFF.

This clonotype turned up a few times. Here the CDR3 DNA reads TGTGCCGAGGGGGAAGGGAATGGCTACACCTTC. Protein sequence: CAEGEGNGYTF. This chain connects TRBV30 to TRBJ1-2; possible D gene TRBD1, 6 bases. This CDR3 spans 11 amino acids. Looked up from germline, CDR1 is GTSNPN and CDR2 is SVGIG (reference sequence). Trimming pared 8 bases from V and 6 bases from J, leaving 13 bases between.

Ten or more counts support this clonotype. The CDR3 DNA is TGTGCCGCACAGGTCGGGGCTGGGGAATACGAGCAGTACTTC. Translated, it gives CAAQVGAGEYEQYF. The chain employs TRBV10-3 and TRBJ2-7; D may be TRBD1 or TRBD2 (5 bases each). This CDR3 is built from 14 residues. V was trimmed by 11 bases and J by 4 bases, leaving 21 bases between them. CDR1 and CDR2 from the germline V gene are ENHRY and SYGVKD.

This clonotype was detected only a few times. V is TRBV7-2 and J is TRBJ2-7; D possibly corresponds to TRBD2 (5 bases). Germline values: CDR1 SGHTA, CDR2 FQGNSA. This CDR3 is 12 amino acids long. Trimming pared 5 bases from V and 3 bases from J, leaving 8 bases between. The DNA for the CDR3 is TGTGCCAGCAGCAACGGGATCTACGAGCAGTACGTC. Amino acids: CASSNGIYEQYV.

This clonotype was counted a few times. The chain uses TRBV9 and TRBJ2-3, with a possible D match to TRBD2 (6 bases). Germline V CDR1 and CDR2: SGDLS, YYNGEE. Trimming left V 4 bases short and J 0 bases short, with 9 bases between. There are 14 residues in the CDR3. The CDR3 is CASSTGGSTDTQYF. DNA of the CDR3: TGTGCCAGCAGCACCGGGGGAAGCACAGATACGCAGTATTTT.

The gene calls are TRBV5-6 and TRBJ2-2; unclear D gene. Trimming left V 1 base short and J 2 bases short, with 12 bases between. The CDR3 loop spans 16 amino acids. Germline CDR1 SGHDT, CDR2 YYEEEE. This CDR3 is CASSLTTGFNTGELFF. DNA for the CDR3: TGTGCCAGCAGCTTGACCACTGGGTTCAACACCGGGGAGCTGTTTTTT.

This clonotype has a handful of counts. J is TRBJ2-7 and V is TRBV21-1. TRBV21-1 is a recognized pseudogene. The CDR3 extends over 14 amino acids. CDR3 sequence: CASSKADLTYEQYF. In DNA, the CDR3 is TGTGCCAGCAGCAAAGCTGACCTTACCTACGAGCAGTACTTC.

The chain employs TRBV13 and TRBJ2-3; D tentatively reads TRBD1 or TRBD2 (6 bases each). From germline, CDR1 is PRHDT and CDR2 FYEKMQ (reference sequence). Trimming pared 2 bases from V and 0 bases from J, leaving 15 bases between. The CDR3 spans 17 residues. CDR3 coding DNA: TGTGCCAGCAGCTTAAGGTTCTCGGGGGCTAGCACAGATACGCAGTATTTT. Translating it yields CASSLRFSGASTDTQYF.

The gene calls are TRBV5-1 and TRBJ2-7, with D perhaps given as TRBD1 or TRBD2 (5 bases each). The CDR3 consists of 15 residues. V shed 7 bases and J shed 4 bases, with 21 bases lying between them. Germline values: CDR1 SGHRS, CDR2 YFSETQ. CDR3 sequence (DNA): TGCGCCAGCCGGGAATCCCAGGGCCTGGAATACGAGCAGTACTTC. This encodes CASRESQGLEYEQYF.

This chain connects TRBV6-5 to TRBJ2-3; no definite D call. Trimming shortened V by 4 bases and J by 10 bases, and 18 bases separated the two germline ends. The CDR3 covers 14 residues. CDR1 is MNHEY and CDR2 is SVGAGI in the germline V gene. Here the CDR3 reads CASSSYFGRTAQYF. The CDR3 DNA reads TGTGCCAGCAGTTCTTACTTCGGGCGGACGGCGCAGTATTTT.

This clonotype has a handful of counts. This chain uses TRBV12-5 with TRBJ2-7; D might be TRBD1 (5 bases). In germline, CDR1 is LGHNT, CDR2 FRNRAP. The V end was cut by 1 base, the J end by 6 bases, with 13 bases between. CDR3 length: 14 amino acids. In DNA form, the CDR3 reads TGTGCTAGTGGTTTGGAGGGCTGGGGCCGCGAGCAGTACTTC. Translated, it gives CASGLEGWGREQYF.

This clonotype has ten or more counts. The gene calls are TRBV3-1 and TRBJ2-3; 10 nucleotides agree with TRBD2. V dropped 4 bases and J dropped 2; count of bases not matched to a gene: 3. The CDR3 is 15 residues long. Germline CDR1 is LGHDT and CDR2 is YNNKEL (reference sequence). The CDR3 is CASSPSGGPTDTQYF. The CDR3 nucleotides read TGTGCCAGCAGCCCTAGCGGGGGTCCCACAGATACGCAGTATTTT.

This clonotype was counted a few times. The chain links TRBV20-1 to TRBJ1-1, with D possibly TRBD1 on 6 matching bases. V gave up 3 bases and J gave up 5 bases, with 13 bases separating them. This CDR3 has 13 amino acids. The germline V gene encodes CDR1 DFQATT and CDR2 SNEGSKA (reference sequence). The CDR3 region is CSASTGGETEAFF. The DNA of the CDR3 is TGCAGTGCTAGTACGGGGGGCGAAACTGAAGCTTTCTTT.

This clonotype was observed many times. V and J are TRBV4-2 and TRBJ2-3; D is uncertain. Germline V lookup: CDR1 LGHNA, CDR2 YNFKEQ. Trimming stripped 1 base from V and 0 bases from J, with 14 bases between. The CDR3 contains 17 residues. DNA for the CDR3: TGTGCCAGCAGCCAAGGGAGCTACTCCGTGAGCACAGATACGCAGTATTTT. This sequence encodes CASSQGSYSVSTDTQYF.

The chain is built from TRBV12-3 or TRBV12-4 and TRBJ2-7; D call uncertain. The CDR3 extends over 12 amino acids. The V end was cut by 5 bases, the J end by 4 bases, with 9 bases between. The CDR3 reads CASSPGPYEQYV. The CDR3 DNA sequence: TGTGCCAGCAGTCCGGGTCCATACGAGCAGTACGTC.

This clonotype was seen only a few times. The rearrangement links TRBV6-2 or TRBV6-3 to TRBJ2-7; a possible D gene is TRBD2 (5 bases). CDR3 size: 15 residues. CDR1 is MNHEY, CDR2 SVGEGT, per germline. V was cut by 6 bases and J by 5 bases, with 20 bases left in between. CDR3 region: CASRDIVEGSNEQYV. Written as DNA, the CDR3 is TGTGCCAGCAGAGATATAGTAGAGGGTTCGAACGAGCAGTACGTC.

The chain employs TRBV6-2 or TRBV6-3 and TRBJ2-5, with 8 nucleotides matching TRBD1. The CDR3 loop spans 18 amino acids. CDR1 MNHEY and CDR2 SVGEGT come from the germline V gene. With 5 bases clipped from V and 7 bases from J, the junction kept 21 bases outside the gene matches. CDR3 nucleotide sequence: TGTGCCAGCAGTACCCAGGAACCCTTCGGACAGGGCGACGGGACCCAGTACTTC. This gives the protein CASSTQEPFGQGDGTQYF.